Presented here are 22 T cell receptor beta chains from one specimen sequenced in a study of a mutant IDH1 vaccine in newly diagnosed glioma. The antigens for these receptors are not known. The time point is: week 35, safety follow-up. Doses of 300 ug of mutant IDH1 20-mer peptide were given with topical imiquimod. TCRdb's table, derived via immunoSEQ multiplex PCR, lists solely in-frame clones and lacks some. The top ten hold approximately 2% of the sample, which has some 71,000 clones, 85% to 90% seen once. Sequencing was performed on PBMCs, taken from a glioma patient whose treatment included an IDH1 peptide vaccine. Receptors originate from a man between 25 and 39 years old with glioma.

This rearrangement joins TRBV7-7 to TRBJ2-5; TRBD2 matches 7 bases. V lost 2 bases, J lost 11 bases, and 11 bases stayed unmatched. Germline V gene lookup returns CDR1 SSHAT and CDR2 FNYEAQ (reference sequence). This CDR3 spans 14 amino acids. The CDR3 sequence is CASSLSSSGGEQYF. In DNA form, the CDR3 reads TGTGCCAGCAGCTTATCGTCTAGCGGAGGGGAGCAGTACTTC.

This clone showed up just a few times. The CDR3 DNA follows: TGTGCCAGCAGTCCCCCCGGGACGGCTTACAATGAGCAGTTCTTC. As protein: CASSPPGTAYNEQFF. The rearrangement uses TRBV11-2 and TRBJ2-1; D assignment may be TRBD1 or TRBD2 (5 bases each). The V gene lost 6 bases and the J gene lost 4 bases, with 16 bases spanning the gap. Germline-derived CDR1 and CDR2 are SGHAT and FQNNGV. This CDR3 region has 15 residues. The full variable domain, completed using reference TRBV11-2 and TRBJ2-1, is EAGVAQSPRYKIIEKRQSVAFWCNPISGHATLYWYQQILGQGPKLLIQFQNNGVVDDSQLPKDRFSAERLKGVDSTLKIQPAKLEDSAVYLCASSPPGTAYNEQFFGPGTRLTVL.

The CDR3 coding sequence is TGCGCCAGCAGCATGACTAGCGGGTCCACAGATACGCAGTATTTT. It encodes CASSMTSGSTDTQYF. The V gene is TRBV5-1, the J gene TRBJ2-3; 10 bases align to TRBD2. Germline CDR1 is SGHRS and CDR2 is YFSETQ. CDR3 size: 15 residues. V lost 4 bases to trimming and J lost 2 bases; unmatched junction nucleotides: 4.

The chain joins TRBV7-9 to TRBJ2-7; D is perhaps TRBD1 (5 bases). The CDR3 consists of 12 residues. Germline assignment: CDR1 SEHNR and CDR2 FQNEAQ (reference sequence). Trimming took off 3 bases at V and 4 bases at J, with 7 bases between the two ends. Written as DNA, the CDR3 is TGTGCCAGCAGCTTCGACAGATACGAGCAGTACTTC. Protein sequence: CASSFDRYEQYF. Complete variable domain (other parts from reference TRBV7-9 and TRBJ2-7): DTGVSQNPRHKITKRGQNVTFRCDPISEHNRLYWYRQTLGQGPEFLTYFQNEAQLEKSRLLSDRFSAERPKGSFSTLEIQRTEQGDSAMYLCASSFDRYEQYFGPGTRLTVT.

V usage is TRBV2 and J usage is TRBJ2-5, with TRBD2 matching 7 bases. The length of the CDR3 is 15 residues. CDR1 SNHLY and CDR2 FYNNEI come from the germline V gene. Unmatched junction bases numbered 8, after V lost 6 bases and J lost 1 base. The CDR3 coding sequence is TGTGCCAGCAGGGAGGGAGGGACTGTCCAAGAGACCCAGTACTTC. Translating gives CASREGGTVQETQYF.

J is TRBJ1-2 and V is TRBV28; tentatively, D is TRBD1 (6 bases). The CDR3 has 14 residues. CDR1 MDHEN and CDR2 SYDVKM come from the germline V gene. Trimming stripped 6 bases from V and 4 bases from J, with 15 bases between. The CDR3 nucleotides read TGTGCCAGCAGCGACGCAGGGGTTTTCTATGGCTACACCTTC. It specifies CASSDAGVFYGYTF.

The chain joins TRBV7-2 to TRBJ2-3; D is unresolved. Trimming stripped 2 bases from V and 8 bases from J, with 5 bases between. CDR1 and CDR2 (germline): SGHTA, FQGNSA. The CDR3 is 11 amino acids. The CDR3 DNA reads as TGTGCCAGCAGCTTAATTGGTACGCAGTATTTT. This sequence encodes CASSLIGTQYF.

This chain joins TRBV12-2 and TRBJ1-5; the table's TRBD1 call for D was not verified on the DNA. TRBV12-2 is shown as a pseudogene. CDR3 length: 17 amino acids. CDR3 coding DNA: TGTGCAAGTCGCCCTAGGGGAGACAGGGGACGAGATCAGCCCCAGCATTTT. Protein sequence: CASRPRGDRGRDQPQHF.

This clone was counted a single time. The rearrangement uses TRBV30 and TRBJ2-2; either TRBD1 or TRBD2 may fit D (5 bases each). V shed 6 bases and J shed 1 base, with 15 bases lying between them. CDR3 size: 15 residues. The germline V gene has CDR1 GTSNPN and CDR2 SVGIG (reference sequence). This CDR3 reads CACLSGRLNTGELFF. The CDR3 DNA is TGTGCCTGTTTGTCGGGGCGCCTGAACACCGGGGAGCTGTTTTTT.

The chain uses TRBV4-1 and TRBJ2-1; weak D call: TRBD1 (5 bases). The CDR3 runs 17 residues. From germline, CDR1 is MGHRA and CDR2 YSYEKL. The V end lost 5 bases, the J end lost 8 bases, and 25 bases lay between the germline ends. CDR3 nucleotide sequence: TGCGCCAGCAGCAGCCCGACAAGGGGCGCCCGATTCGATGAGCAGTTCTTC. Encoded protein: CASSSPTRGARFDEQFF.

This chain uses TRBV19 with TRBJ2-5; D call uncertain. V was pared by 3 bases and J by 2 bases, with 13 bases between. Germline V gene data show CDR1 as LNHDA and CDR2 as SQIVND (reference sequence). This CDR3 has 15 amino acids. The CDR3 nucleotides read TGTGCCAGTAGTATTTCTTTAACCGTACAAGAGACCCAGTACTTC. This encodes CASSISLTVQETQYF.

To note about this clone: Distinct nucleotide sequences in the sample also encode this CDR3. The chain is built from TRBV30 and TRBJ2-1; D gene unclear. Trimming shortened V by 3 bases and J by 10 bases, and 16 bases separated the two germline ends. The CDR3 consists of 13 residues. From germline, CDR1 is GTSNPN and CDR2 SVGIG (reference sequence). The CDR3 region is CAWSPSPWHEQFF. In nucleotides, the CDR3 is TGTGCCTGGAGCCCCTCCCCTTGGCACGAGCAGTTCTTC.

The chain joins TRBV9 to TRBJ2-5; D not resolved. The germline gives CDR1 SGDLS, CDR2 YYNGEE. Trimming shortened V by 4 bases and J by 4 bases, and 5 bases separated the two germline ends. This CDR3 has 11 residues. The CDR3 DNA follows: TGTGCCAGCAGCTCGGCAGAGACCCAGTACTTC. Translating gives CASSSAETQYF.

The CDR3 nucleotides are TGTGCCAGCAGCTACAGGGCAACTAGAGATAACTATGGCTACACCTTC. It yields the protein CASSYRATRDNYGYTF. The gene calls are TRBV5-8 and TRBJ1-2; D might be TRBD1 (6 bases). Germline CDR1 is SGHTS and CDR2 is YDEGEE. Deletions cut 3 bases from V and 1 base from J, with 16 bases between. The length of the CDR3 is 16 residues.

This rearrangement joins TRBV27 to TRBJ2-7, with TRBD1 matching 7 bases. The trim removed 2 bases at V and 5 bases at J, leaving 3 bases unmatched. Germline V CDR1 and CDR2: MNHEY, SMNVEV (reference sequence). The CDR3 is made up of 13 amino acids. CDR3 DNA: TGTGCCAGCAGTTTAAACAGGGGACACGAGCAGTACTTC. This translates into CASSLNRGHEQYF.

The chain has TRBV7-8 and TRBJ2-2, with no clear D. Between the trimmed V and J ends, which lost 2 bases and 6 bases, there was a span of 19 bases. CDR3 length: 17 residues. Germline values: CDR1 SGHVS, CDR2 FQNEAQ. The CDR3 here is CASSLNSGLLAPGELFF. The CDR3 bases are TGTGCCAGCAGCTTAAATTCCGGCCTCTTAGCCCCCGGGGAGCTGTTTTTT.

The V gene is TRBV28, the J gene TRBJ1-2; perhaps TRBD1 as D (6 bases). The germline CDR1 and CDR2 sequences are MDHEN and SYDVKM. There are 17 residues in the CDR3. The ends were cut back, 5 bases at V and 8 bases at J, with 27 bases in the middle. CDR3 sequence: CASSLSGGATPRRGYTF. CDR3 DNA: TGTGCCAGCAGTCTGAGTGGGGGGGCAACACCACGCAGGGGCTACACCTTC.

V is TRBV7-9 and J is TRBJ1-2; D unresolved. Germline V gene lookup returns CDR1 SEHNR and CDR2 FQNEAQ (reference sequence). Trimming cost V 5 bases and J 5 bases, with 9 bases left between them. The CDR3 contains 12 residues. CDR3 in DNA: TGTGCCAGCAGCCGGACGGTGTATGGCTACACCTTC. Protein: CASSRTVYGYTF.

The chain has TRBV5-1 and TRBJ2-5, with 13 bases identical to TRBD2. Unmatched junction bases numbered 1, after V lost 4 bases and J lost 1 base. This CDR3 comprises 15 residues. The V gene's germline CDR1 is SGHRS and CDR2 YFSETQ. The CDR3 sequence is CASSRTSGSQETQYF. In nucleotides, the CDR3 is TGCGCCAGCAGCCGGACTAGCGGGAGCCAAGAGACCCAGTACTTC.

The chain's CDR3 is CSVTGTDKYEQYF. In DNA form, the CDR3 reads TGCAGCGTTACCGGGACAGACAAGTACGAGCAGTACTTC. The V call is TRBV29-1, the J call TRBJ2-5, with TRBD1 matching over 7 bases. Judging by the DNA end, TRBJ2-7 fits better; the J call may be wrong. The CDR3 contains 13 residues. Germline V gene data show CDR1 as SQVTM and CDR2 as ANQGSEA.

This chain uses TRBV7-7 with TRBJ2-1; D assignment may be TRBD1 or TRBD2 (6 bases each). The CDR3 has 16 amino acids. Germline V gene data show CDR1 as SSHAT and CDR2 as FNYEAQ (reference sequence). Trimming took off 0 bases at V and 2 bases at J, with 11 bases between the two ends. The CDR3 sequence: CASSLAAGHPYNEQFF. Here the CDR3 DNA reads TGTGCCAGCAGCTTAGCTGCGGGACACCCCTACAATGAGCAGTTCTTC.

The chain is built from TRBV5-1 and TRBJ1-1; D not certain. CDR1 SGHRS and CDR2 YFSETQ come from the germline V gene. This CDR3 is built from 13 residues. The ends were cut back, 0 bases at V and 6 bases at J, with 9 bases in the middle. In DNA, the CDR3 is TGCGCCAGCAGCTTGGAAGGGCAGTCTGAAGCTTTCTTT. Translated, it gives CASSLEGQSEAFF. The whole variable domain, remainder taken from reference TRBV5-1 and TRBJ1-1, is KAGVTQTPRYLIKTRGQQVTLSCSPISGHRSVSWYQQTPGQGLQFLFEYFSETQRNKGNFPGRFSGRQFSNSRSEMNVSTLELGDSALYLCASSLEGQSEAFFGQGTRLTVV.